This TCR beta chain stems from a study of cytomegalovirus exposure and HLA in healthy donors. Study summary: One earlier analysis, a look at some 180 million T cells, found some 120 million unique TCR beta sequences.

CDR3 size: 14 residues. J was trimmed by 8 bases and V by 4 bases; bases with no gene match: 10. From germline, CDR1 is SGHRS and CDR2 YFSETQ. As for this clone: Its antigen is as yet unknown.

Study findings and constraints: Common viral pathogens (according to a later analysis) appeared linked to several of the most significant clusters.

13 Jbeta primers and 60 Vbeta primers were used for the PCR. Generated by immunoSEQ multiplex PCR, the TCRdb table keeps only in-frame clones and is missing some. Among roughly 220,000 clones listed, approximately 70% were seen once. The sequenced sample was PBMCs. This TCR came from a man aged 35 to 55 in good health and CMV-seropositive. The rearrangement joins TRBV5-1 to TRBJ1-2, with 8 nucleotides matching TRBD1. The CDR3 coding sequence is TGCGCCAGCAGCCCTGGTGGACAGGGCGCCGGCTACACCTTC. Protein product: CASSPGGQGAGYTF.